A selection of T cell receptor beta chains follows, all from one sample in a study of neurological immune-mediated disorders. Each CDR3 protein gets one entry after TCRdb re-called the 5' RACE reads with MiXCR. The table has tens of thousands of distinct CDR3 sequences, around 5.2% seen once. Source material: PBMCs. The receptors were gathered from a man between 18 and 35 years old with multiple sclerosis. Both conserved end residues are part of each CDR3. The D gene is left open where the match is weak. The size entry is marked missing in some rows and otherwise reads once, few, many or a size class.

-,TRBV2,many,TRBJ2-7,CASSRFPYEQYF,TGTGCCAGCAGTAGATTTCCCTACGAGCAGTACTTC
-,TRBV5-1,many,TRBJ1-1,CASNFGTVNTEAFF,TGCGCCAGCAACTTCGGGACGGTGAACACTGAAGCTTTCTTT
-,TRBV20-1,-,TRBJ2-3,CSASELAGRDGTDTQYF,TGCAGTGCTAGTGAGCTAGCAGGCAGGGATGGCACAGATACGCAGTATTTT
TRBD1,TRBV12-3/TRBV12-4,many,TRBJ2-7,CASSRQGSNEQYF,TGTGCCAGCAGCCGACAGGGGTCCAACGAGCAGTACTTC
-,TRBV30,-,TRBJ2-6,CAWRLPPGANVLTF,TGTGCCTGGAGACTCCCCCCTGGGGCCAACGTCCTGACTTTC
-,TRBV10-3,many,TRBJ1-1,CAISEPQNTEAFF,TGTGCCATCAGTGAGCCACAGAACACTGAAGCTTTCTTT
-,TRBV12-3/TRBV12-4,many,TRBJ1-1,CASISRMGRLEAFF,TGTGCCAGCATCTCCCGGATGGGGCGGCTTGAAGCTTTCTTT
-,TRBV27,many,TRBJ2-7,CASSLGRKPYEQYF,TGTGCCAGCAGTTTAGGGCGGAAGCCCTACGAGCAGTACTTC
-,TRBV12-3/TRBV12-4,many,TRBJ2-1,CASSPTRLEQFF,TGTGCCAGCAGTCCGACTAGACTTGAGCAGTTCTTC
-,TRBV4-2,many,TRBJ2-7,CASSPRRGPYEQYF,TGTGCCAGCAGCCCTCGGAGGGGCCCCTACGAGCAGTACTTC
TRBD1,TRBV12-3/TRBV12-4,many,TRBJ1-6,CASSPDRGRNSPLNF,TGTGCCAGCAGTCCGGACAGGGGTCGAAATTCACCCCTCAACTTT
-,TRBV12-3/TRBV12-4,many,TRBJ2-7,CASSLGPLEQYF,TGTGCCAGCAGTTTGGGCCCGTTGGAGCAGTACTTC
TRBD1,TRBV20-1,many,TRBJ2-7,CSARGDRGFYEQYF,TGCAGTGCTAGAGGGGACAGGGGGTTCTACGAGCAGTACTTC
-,TRBV29-1,many,TRBJ2-3,CSVLTSRSVTQYF,TGCAGCGTTCTCACCTCCCGGAGCGTCACGCAGTATTTT
TRBD1,TRBV10-3,few,TRBJ1-4,CAISRIPGQANEKLFF,TGTGCCATCAGCCGTATTCCGGGACAGGCTAATGAAAAACTGTTTTTT
-,TRBV29-1,many,TRBJ2-7,CSVEESGHLNEQYF,TGCAGCGTTGAAGAGTCTGGACATTTAAACGAGCAGTACTTC
-,TRBV27,many,TRBJ1-1,CASMSSGARNTEAFF,TGTGCCAGCATGTCGTCGGGGGCGCGGAACACTGAAGCTTTCTTT
-,TRBV6-1,-,TRBJ1-5,CASSEGTGNQPQNF,TGTGCCAGCAGTGAAGGGACGGGCAATCAGCCCCAGAATTTT
-,TRBV20-1,many,TRBJ1-1,CSARVAGHLNTEAFF,TGCAGTGCTAGAGTCGCGGGACACCTGAACACTGAAGCTTTCTTT
-,TRBV5-1,many,TRBJ1-2,CASRSVTADYGYTF,TGCGCCAGCCGTTCTGTGACCGCAGACTATGGCTACACCTTC
TRBD1,TRBV11-3,-,TRBJ2-2,CASSLRSTGGDGELFF,TGTGCCAGCAGCTTAAGGTCGACAGGGGGTGACGGGGAGCTGTTTTTT
-,TRBV12-3/TRBV12-4,many,TRBJ1-5,CASSFQGARQPQHF,TGTGCCAGCAGTTTTCAAGGGGCAAGACAGCCCCAGCATTTT
-,TRBV5-1,many,TRBJ1-1,CASSLLTQSTEAFF,TGCGCCAGCAGCTTGCTTACCCAGAGCACTGAAGCTTTCTTT
TRBD2,TRBV12-3/TRBV12-4,many,TRBJ2-3,CASSTSGLTDTQYF,TGTGCCAGCTCCACTAGCGGGCTCACAGATACGCAGTATTTT
TRBD1,TRBV28,-,TRBJ1-2,CASSFRKGAYGYTF,TGTGCCAGCAGTTTTCGGAAGGGGGCTTATGGCTACACTTTC
-,TRBV5-1,many,TRBJ2-2,CASLGDSPGELFF,TGCGCCAGCCTGGGGGACTCCCCCGGGGAGCTGTTTTTT
TRBD1,TRBV18,many,TRBJ2-3,CASSPFTGEDTQYF,TGTGCCAGCTCACCATTCACAGGGGAGGATACGCAGTATTTT
TRBD1,TRBV27,-,TRBJ2-7,CASRGQGELYEQYF,TGTGCCAGCAGGGGACAGGGGGAGCTCTACGAGCAGTACTTC
TRBD2,TRBV4-1,many,TRBJ2-2,CASSQYRLAVDTGELFF,TGCGCCAGCAGCCAATACAGACTAGCTGTGGACACCGGGGAGCTGTTTTTT
-,TRBV6-2/TRBV6-3,-,TRBJ1-1,CASTFWGGTEAFF,TGTGCCAGCACATTTTGGGGGGGCACTGAAGCTTTCTTT
-,TRBV30,many,TRBJ1-1,CACRPARSTEAFF,TGTGCCTGTAGACCCGCGAGGAGCACTGAAGCTTTCTTT
TRBD1,TRBV20-1,many,TRBJ1-2,CSAIPGQPFSGYTF,TGCAGTGCTATACCGGGACAGCCATTTTCTGGCTACACCTTC
-,TRBV12-3/TRBV12-4,many,TRBJ1-2,CASSFGRLGGYGYTF,TGTGCCAGCAGTTTTGGTCGCTTAGGGGGCTATGGCTACACCTTC
TRBD1,TRBV12-3/TRBV12-4,many,TRBJ2-3,CASSPSGRGRRYSTDTQYF,TGTGCCAGCAGTCCCTCGGGCAGGGGGCGTCGATATAGCACAGATACGCAGTATTTT
-,TRBV5-1,many,TRBJ1-6,CASTPLGRDNSPLHF,TGCGCCAGCACACCCCTGGGACGGGATAATTCACCCCTCCACTTT
TRBD1,TRBV20-1,few,TRBJ2-3,CSARALTGNTDTQYF,TGCAGTGCTAGAGCGCTGACAGGGAACACAGATACGCAGTATTTT
-,TRBV12-3/TRBV12-4,-,TRBJ2-7,CASSFPNTYEQYF,TGTGCCAGCAGTTTTCCGAATACCTACGAGCAGTACTTC
-,TRBV29-1,many,TRBJ1-1,CSVVRNTEAFF,TGCAGCGTTGTCAGGAACACTGAAGCTTTCTTT
-,TRBV15,many,TRBJ1-5,CATSLGLNSNQPQHF,TGTGCCACCAGCTTGGGTCTTAATAGCAATCAGCCCCAGCATTTT
-,TRBV20-1,many,TRBJ2-4,CSAEGLKKGIQYF,TGCAGTGCTGAGGGTCTTAAAAAAGGCATTCAGTACTTC
-,TRBV12-3/TRBV12-4,many,TRBJ1-6,CASSLASGRFFF,TGTGCCAGCAGTTTAGCGTCGGGGCGTTTCTTCTTT
-,TRBV6-5,many,TRBJ2-5,CASTRGETQYF,TGTGCCAGCACCCGAGGGGAGACCCAGTACTTC
-,TRBV20-1,many,TRBJ1-1,CSARDRRGSDTEAFF,TGCAGTGCTAGAGACAGAAGGGGGTCAGACACTGAAGCTTTCTTT
-,TRBV20-1,few,TRBJ2-7,CSASRTTEAYEQYF,TGCAGTGCTAGTAGGACGACGGAAGCCTACGAGCAGTACTTC
-,TRBV7-2,many,TRBJ1-1,CASSNRVNTEAFF,TGTGCCAGCAGCAACAGGGTGAACACTGAAGCTTTCTTT
-,TRBV7-2,many,TRBJ1-2,CASSRDTLFYGYTF,TGTGCCAGCAGCCGGGACACCCTTTTCTATGGCTACACCTTC
TRBD1,TRBV25-1,many,TRBJ1-2,CASGAPPGQGAHGYTF,TGTGCCAGCGGAGCCCCGCCGGGACAGGGGGCGCATGGCTACACCTTC
-,TRBV7-8,many,TRBJ2-2,CASSRTHTGELFF,TGTGCCAGCAGCCGGACCCACACCGGGGAGCTGTTTTTT
-,TRBV4-1,many,TRBJ1-5,CASSQAGIPLGQPQHF,TGCGCCAGCAGCCAGGCGGGGATCCCTTTGGGGCAGCCCCAGCATTTT
TRBD2,TRBV28,many,TRBJ2-7,CASSFASGRASYEQYF,TGTGCCAGCAGTTTCGCTAGCGGGAGGGCTTCCTACGAGCAGTACTTC
-,TRBV7-7,-,TRBJ1-4,CASSLQTEKLFF,TGTGCCAGCAGCTTACAGACAGAAAAACTGTTTTTT
-,TRBV5-5,many,TRBJ1-5,CASSRTGALPNQPQHF,TGTGCCAGCAGCCGGACCGGGGCCCTACCAAATCAGCCCCAGCATTTT
TRBD2,TRBV7-2,many,TRBJ2-3,CASSLVAGGLGDTQYF,TGTGCCAGCAGCTTAGTAGCGGGAGGGCTGGGGGATACGCAGTATTTT
TRBD2,TRBV20-1,many,TRBJ2-3,CSARTAGVGTDTQYF,TGCAGTGCGAGAACAGCGGGGGTCGGGACAGATACGCAGTATTTT
TRBD2,TRBV9,many,TRBJ2-7,CASSAGAGGSYEQYF,TGTGCCAGCAGCGCGGGAGCGGGAGGGTCCTACGAGCAGTACTTC
-,TRBV10-3,many,TRBJ2-7,CAIRGRGTYEQYF,TGTGCCATCAGAGGGAGAGGGACCTACGAGCAGTACTTC
-,TRBV5-1,many,TRBJ1-5,CASSLDKVTDTYSNQPQHF,TGCGCCAGCAGCTTGGATAAAGTGACAGATACCTATAGCAATCAGCCCCAGCATTTT
TRBD2,TRBV10-3,many,TRBJ2-2,CAISESRLAGAGELFF,TGTGCCATCAGTGAGTCGAGACTAGCGGGAGCCGGGGAGCTGTTTTTT
-,TRBV21-1,many,TRBJ1-2,CASSKGIPNYGYTF,TGTGCCAGCAGCAAAGGAATACCTAACTATGGCTACACCTTC